This TCR beta chain stems from a study of cytomegalovirus exposure and HLA in healthy donors. Findings and caveats of the study: An ancestry cluster, one associated with Asian ancestry, reportedly showed fewer N-insertions than the approximately 670-donor mean in a later analysis.

The sample holds a few counts of this clone. The antigen is undetermined. Per germline, CDR1 MDHEN and CDR2 SYDVKM. The CDR3 spans 15 residues. Unmatched junction bases numbered 3, after V lost 2 bases and J lost 1 base. PCR primers comprised 60 Vbeta and 13 Jbeta primers. Measured with immunoSEQ multiplex PCR; TCRdb has only the in-frame clones, and not every one. The repertoire consists of about 120,000 clones, with more than 60% occurring once and the leading ten covering approximately 9.1%. This TCR was sampled from a man aged 35-49 years in good health and CMV-seropositive. This chain joins TRBV28 and TRBJ2-5; 8 nucleotides agree with TRBD1. The sequencing input was PBMCs. DNA for the CDR3: TGTGCCAGCAGTTTACAGGGGGCCACCCAAGAGACCCAGTACTTC. It is translated as CASSLQGATQETQYF.